These 24 T cell receptor beta chains came from one sample sequenced in a study of shared clonotypes between healthy human individuals. CD45RO-negative cells were positively selected for CCR7, leaving out terminally differentiated effector memory CD45RA+ cells. The assay was immunoSEQ multiplex PCR, and TCRdb's table has in-frame clones only and misses some. The profile shows about 800,000 clones, 96% of them singletons. Sequencing was performed on naive CD8+ T cells sorted from blood. The source of these receptors is a man in his thirties or forties in good health.

This clone was observed once. The rearrangement joins TRBV7-9 to TRBJ1-2, with 10 bases fitting TRBD1. Germline-derived CDR1 and CDR2 are SEHNR and FQNEAQ (reference sequence). This CDR3 spans 14 amino acids. V lost 5 bases, J lost 7 bases, and 7 bases stayed unmatched. The CDR3 loop reads CASSPPGQGSGYTF. In DNA form, the CDR3 reads TGTGCCAGCAGCCCCCCGGGACAGGGGAGTGGCTACACCTTC.

The chain is built from TRBV7-8 and TRBJ2-1; 7 nucleotides agree with TRBD1. The CDR3 totals 14 residues. Germline V lookup: CDR1 SGHVS, CDR2 FQNEAQ. V was clipped by 8 bases and J by 2 bases; unmatched bases: 6. The CDR3 nucleotides are TGTGCCAGCCTAGGGGGCGGAGCCTACAATGAGCAGTTCTTC. Protein sequence: CASLGGGAYNEQFF.

This clone has just one count. The V gene is TRBV9, the J gene TRBJ2-1; 11 positions agree with TRBD2. Germline lookup yields CDR1 SGDLS and CDR2 YYNGEE. The V and J ends lost 4 bases and 4 bases, in that order; junction bases with no gene match: 4. The CDR3 has 15 residues. CDR3 in DNA: TGTGCCAGCAGCACCCGACTAGCGGGGTACAATGAGCAGTTCTTC. This gives the protein CASSTRLAGYNEQFF.

The chain is built from TRBV19 and TRBJ1-5; D gene ambiguous. The CDR3 consists of 16 residues. Per the germline V gene, CDR1 is LNHDA and CDR2 is SQIVND (reference sequence). V was trimmed by 0 bases and J by 2 bases, leaving 11 bases between them. The CDR3 loop reads CASSIDQADGNQPQHF. As DNA, the CDR3 is TGTGCCAGTAGTATAGATCAGGCAGATGGCAATCAGCCCCAGCATTTT.

This chain links TRBV10-2 with TRBJ1-2, with TRBD1 identical over 7 bases. The CDR3 extends over 14 amino acids. V dropped 2 bases and J dropped 0; count of bases not matched to a gene: 0. The germline V gene encodes CDR1 WSHSY and CDR2 SAAADI. Here the CDR3 reads CASSETGANYGYTF. As DNA, the CDR3 is TGCGCCAGCAGTGAGACAGGGGCTAACTATGGCTACACCTTC.

The chain links TRBV7-9 to TRBJ2-5; weak D call: TRBD1 (6 bases). Germline V gives CDR1 SEHNR, CDR2 FQNEAQ (reference sequence). V lost 4 bases to trimming and J lost 2 bases, with 17 bases between them. The CDR3 has 16 residues. Here the CDR3 reads CASSWTDRGPQETQYF. In DNA, the CDR3 is TGTGCCAGCAGCTGGACAGACAGAGGGCCACAAGAGACCCAGTACTTC.

The gene calls are TRBV11-2 and TRBJ2-1; TRBD2 matches 7 bases. The CDR3 contains 15 residues. V lost 4 bases, J lost 8 bases, and 11 bases stayed unmatched. In germline, CDR1 is SGHAT, CDR2 FQNNGV. The CDR3 protein is CASSSPGLSMYEQFF. CDR3 coding DNA: TGTGCCAGCAGCTCTCCGGGACTAAGTATGTATGAGCAGTTCTTC.

This chain links TRBV7-9 with TRBJ1-4; no definite D call. There are 13 residues in the CDR3. Between the trimmed V and J ends, which lost 9 bases and 5 bases, there was a span of 13 bases. In germline, CDR1 is SEHNR, CDR2 FQNEAQ (reference sequence). For the CDR3, the DNA is TGTGCCAGTAGTCTTGCCCTAAATGAAAAACTGTTTTTT. Translation gives CASSLALNEKLFF.

This clone was observed a single time. V is TRBV4-3 and J is TRBJ2-7, with a possible D match to TRBD2 (7 bases). V was trimmed by 0 bases and J by 2 bases, leaving 14 bases between them. Germline lookup yields CDR1 LGHNA and CDR2 YSLEER. This CDR3 contains 16 residues. The DNA of the CDR3 is TGCGCCAGCAGCCAAGATCGCGGGGGCATCCCCTACGAGCAGTACTTC. It translates to CASSQDRGGIPYEQYF.

V gene TRBV7-2 combines with J gene TRBJ2-7; 9 bases agree with TRBD2. V lost 4 bases and J lost 5; bases outside the gene matches: 9. CDR1 and CDR2 from the germline V gene are SGHTA and FQGNSA. This CDR3 is built from 15 residues. Written as DNA, the CDR3 is TGTGCCAGCAGCTCCGTAGCGGGAGATTTCAACGAGCAGTACTTC. Its translation: CASSSVAGDFNEQYF. The entire variable domain, with the rest obtained from reference TRBV7-2 and TRBJ2-7, is as follows: GAGVSQSPSNKVTEKGKDVELRCDPISGHTALYWYRQSLGQGLEFLIYFQGNSAPDKSGLPSDRFSAERTGGSVSTLTIQRTQQEDSAVYLCASSSVAGDFNEQYFGPGTRLTVT.

This clone has a handful of counts. This chain joins TRBV7-7 and TRBJ2-7, with TRBD2 as a possible D gene (6 bases). Trimming stripped 5 bases from V and 10 bases from J, with 18 bases between. The CDR3 covers 13 residues. The germline V gene has CDR1 SSHAT and CDR2 FNYEAQ (reference sequence). The CDR3 here is CASSPPAGSEQYF. Written as DNA, the CDR3 is TGTGCCAGCAGCCCCCCTGCGGGGTCGGAACAGTACTTC.

J is TRBJ1-4 and V is TRBV4-1, with 7 bases matching TRBD1. Germline CDR1 and CDR2: MGHRA and YSYEKL. The CDR3 has 18 residues. The V gene end was trimmed by 1 base and the J gene end by 1 base; junction bases not matched to a gene: 9. DNA for the CDR3: TGCGCCAGCAGCCAAGTGGGAGGGGGCATAAGAACTAATGAAAAACTGTTTTTT. This translates into CASSQVGGGIRTNEKLFF.

This chain uses TRBV7-9 with TRBJ2-3; D possibly corresponds to TRBD1 (6 bases). This CDR3 has 15 amino acids. In germline, CDR1 is SEHNR, CDR2 FQNEAQ (reference sequence). V was trimmed by 3 bases and J by 1 base, leaving 11 bases between them. The CDR3 coding sequence is TGTGCCAGCAGCTTTGTGAACAGGGGCACAGATACGCAGTATTTT. Amino acids: CASSFVNRGTDTQYF.

The gene calls are TRBV4-1 and TRBJ2-1; 7 positions agree with TRBD2. J gave up 5 bases and V 2 bases, and 3 bases lay outside the gene matches. The CDR3 has 14 amino acids. Germline V gives CDR1 MGHRA, CDR2 YSYEKL. The CDR3, as DNA: TGCGCCAGCAGCCAAAGCGGGACTAACAATGAGCAGTTCTTC. Encoded protein: CASSQSGTNNEQFF.

The chain couples TRBV9 to TRBJ1-1; unclear D gene. The CDR3 totals 14 residues. CDR1 is SGDLS, CDR2 YYNGEE, per germline. Trimming took 1 base from V and 0 from J, leaving 7 bases between them. The CDR3 DNA reads TGTGCCAGCAGCGTATCCGGGCTGAACACTGAAGCTTTCTTT. It yields the protein CASSVSGLNTEAFF.

The chain is built from TRBV28 and TRBJ1-2, with D hard to call. This CDR3 comprises 13 residues. Germline V CDR1 and CDR2: MDHEN, SYDVKM. Trimming shortened V by 5 bases and J by 8 bases, and 15 bases separated the two germline ends. CDR3 region: CASSPAAGYGYTF. DNA of the CDR3: TGTGCCAGCAGTCCCGCAGCAGGTTACGGCTACACCTTC.

The chain couples TRBV14 to TRBJ2-7; no clear D. This CDR3 comprises 14 residues. Germline V gene data show CDR1 as SGHDN and CDR2 as FVKESK. The germline V and J ends were trimmed by 1 base and 5 bases, with 12 bases remaining between them. The CDR3 bases are TGTGCCAGCAGCCAAGTAAATTCTGCCAACGAGCAGTACTTC. Its translation is CASSQVNSANEQYF.

Worth noting for this clone: The sample carries other DNA sequences with the same CDR3. The chain couples TRBV6-5 to TRBJ2-7; 10 bases map to TRBD1. Per germline, CDR1 MNHEY and CDR2 SVGAGI. The junction had 4 bases not matched to a gene; V was cut back by 4 bases and J by 4 bases. The CDR3 contains 14 residues. CDR3 DNA sequence: TGTGCCAGCAGTTCCGGGACAGGGGTGTACGAGCAGTACTTC. Translating gives CASSSGTGVYEQYF.

V and J are TRBV27 and TRBJ2-7; TRBD2 is a possible D gene (6 bases). The CDR3 totals 16 residues. CDR1 MNHEY and CDR2 SMNVEV come from the germline V gene (reference sequence). Trimming cost V 2 bases and J 6 bases, with 20 bases left between them. CDR3 loop: CASSLAGGGIRGEQYF. The CDR3 DNA sequence: TGTGCCAGCAGTTTAGCGGGTGGCGGGATCCGTGGCGAGCAGTACTTC.

The chain combines TRBV5-6 with TRBJ2-7; a possible D gene is TRBD2 (6 bases). CDR3 length: 14 residues. Germline-derived CDR1 and CDR2 are SGHDT and YYEEEE. The germline V and J ends were trimmed by 4 bases and 1 base, with 12 bases remaining between them. The chain's CDR3 is CASSGGTESYEQYF. The CDR3, as DNA: TGTGCCAGCAGCGGGGGGACGGAATCCTACGAGCAGTACTTC.

The V call is TRBV7-8, the J call TRBJ2-1; D not resolved. Trimming took off 1 base at V and 7 bases at J, with 8 bases between the two ends. CDR3 size: 13 residues. The germline V gene encodes CDR1 SGHVS and CDR2 FQNEAQ. As DNA, the CDR3 is TGTGCCAGCAGCTTAGAAGGCAGGAATGAGCAGTTCTTC. Translating it yields CASSLEGRNEQFF.

This clone was seen a single time. The chain recombines TRBV7-9 with TRBJ1-4; TRBD1 is a possible D gene (5 bases). Trimming left V 3 bases short and J 11 bases short, with 13 bases between. Per the germline V gene, CDR1 is SEHNR and CDR2 is FQNEAQ (reference sequence). This CDR3 comprises 13 residues. CDR3 region: CASSLGVVDKLFF. The CDR3 DNA is TGTGCCAGCAGCTTGGGGGTGGTGGATAAACTGTTTTTT. Using reference TRBV7-9 and TRBJ1-4 for the parts outside the CDR3, the full variable domain is DTGVSQNPRHKITKRGQNVTFRCDPISEHNRLYWYRQTLGQGPEFLTYFQNEAQLEKSRLLSDRFSAERPKGSFSTLEIQRTEQGDSAMYLCASSLGVVDKLFFGSGTQLSVL.

V gene TRBV9 combines with J gene TRBJ1-2, with D tentatively TRBD1 (6 bases). This CDR3 has 11 amino acids. V was clipped by 5 bases and J by 5 bases, with 7 bases between them. Germline CDR1 is SGDLS and CDR2 is YYNGEE. CDR3 DNA: TGTGCCAGCAGGGACAGATATGGCTACACCTTC. This encodes CASRDRYGYTF. Using reference TRBV9 and TRBJ1-2 for the parts outside the CDR3, the full variable domain is DSGVTQTPKHLITATGQRVTLRCSPRSGDLSVYWYQQSLDQGLQFLIQYYNGEERAKGNILERFSAQQFPDLHSELNLSSLELGDSALYFCASRDRYGYTFGSGTRLTVV.

The genes are TRBV19 and TRBJ1-2; D is perhaps TRBD1 (6 bases). The CDR3 is made up of 13 amino acids. V lost 3 bases and J 6 bases, leaving 11 bases between the germline ends. Germline V gives CDR1 LNHDA, CDR2 SQIVND (reference sequence). The CDR3 loop reads CASSMWGQDGYTF. CDR3 sequence (DNA): TGTGCCAGTAGTATGTGGGGGCAGGATGGCTACACCTTC.